This is a list of T cell receptor beta chains from one sample in a study of technical replicates of blood from a few donors. Sequenced by immunoSEQ multiplex PCR; TCRdb stores in-frame clones only, minus some. This sample has about 83,000 clones, with 90% to 98% found just once. The source material was T cells isolated from PBMCs. The source of these receptors is a human donor in good health. CDR3s include the opening cysteine and the closing phenylalanine or tryptophan. The D gene is left open where the match is weak. Size tells how often a clone was seen (once, few, many) or the class of an expanded clone, and some rows leave it out.

clone size: once; D gene: TRBD1; V gene: TRBV7-3; J gene: TRBJ2-3; CDR3 DNA: TGTGCCAGCAGCTTCTCAAGGGGGCGGGATACGCAGTATTTT; CDR3 protein: CASSFSRGRDTQYF
clone size: NA; D gene: NA; V gene: TRBV30; J gene: TRBJ2-7; CDR3 DNA: TGTGCCTGGGCGAGTGGAACGGGGGTCGAGCAGTACTTC; CDR3 protein: CAWASGTGVEQYF
clone size: NA; D gene: NA; V gene: TRBV4-2; J gene: TRBJ1-4; CDR3 DNA: TGTGCCAGCAGCCAAGATAGGGTCCGGACGGGGGGACTGTTTTTT; CDR3 protein: CASSQDRVRTGGLFF
clone size: NA; D gene: TRBD1; V gene: TRBV27; J gene: TRBJ2-7; CDR3 DNA: TGTGCCAGCAGTTTATCCTTGACAGGGGTGACCTACGAGCAGTACTTC; CDR3 protein: CASSLSLTGVTYEQYF
clone size: NA; D gene: NA; V gene: TRBV7-8; J gene: TRBJ1-2; CDR3 DNA: TGTGCCAGCAGACGAGGGCCCGGGACAACGAACACCTTATATGGCTACACCTTC; CDR3 protein: CASRRGPGTTNTLYGYTF
clone size: NA; D gene: TRBD2; V gene: TRBV4-2; J gene: TRBJ2-5; CDR3 DNA: TGTGCCAGCAGCCCCTTCTTTAGCGGGAAAGAGACCCAGTACTTC; CDR3 protein: CASSPFFSGKETQYF
clone size: NA; D gene: NA; V gene: TRBV2; J gene: TRBJ1-2; CDR3 DNA: TGTGCCAGCAACTGGGGGGAGCCTTTAGGCTACACCTTC; CDR3 protein: CASNWGEPLGYTF
clone size: few; D gene: TRBD2; V gene: TRBV5-4; J gene: TRBJ2-1; CDR3 DNA: TGTGCCAGCAGCCCCTGGGCTAGCGGATACAATGAGCAGTTCTTC; CDR3 protein: CASSPWASGYNEQFF
clone size: NA; D gene: NA; V gene: TRBV28; J gene: TRBJ1-3; CDR3 DNA: TGTGCCAGCAGTTTATTGGAGGAACAGGGCACCTCTGGAAACACCATATATTTT; CDR3 protein: CASSLLEEQGTSGNTIYF
clone size: NA; D gene: NA; V gene: TRBV27; J gene: TRBJ2-7; CDR3 DNA: TGTGCCAGCAGACGCATAGGGGCCTACGAGCAGTACTTC; CDR3 protein: CASRRIGAYEQYF
clone size: NA; D gene: TRBD2; V gene: TRBV5-4; J gene: TRBJ2-1; CDR3 DNA: TGTGCCAGCAGCGCCCCTAGCGGGAGTTTCGATGAGCAGTTCTTC; CDR3 protein: CASSAPSGSFDEQFF
clone size: NA; D gene: NA; V gene: TRBV11-3; J gene: TRBJ1-4; CDR3 DNA: TGTGCCAGCAGCACCGTTGACACCCGGGGACTGTTTTTT; CDR3 protein: CASSTVDTRGLFF
clone size: NA; D gene: TRBD1; V gene: TRBV29-1; J gene: TRBJ1-2; CDR3 DNA: TGCAGCGTTGGAGGGACAGGTTATGGCTACACCTTC; CDR3 protein: CSVGGTGYGYTF
clone size: once; D gene: TRBD1; V gene: TRBV6-5; J gene: TRBJ1-5; CDR3 DNA: TGTGCCAGCAGACCCGACAGGGGGCTCCTTCAGCCCCAGCATTTT; CDR3 protein: CASRPDRGLLQPQHF
clone size: NA; D gene: TRBD1; V gene: TRBV12-5; J gene: TRBJ2-2; CDR3 DNA: TGTGCTAGTGGTCTGACAGGGTCCGGGGAGCTGTTTTTT; CDR3 protein: CASGLTGSGELFF
clone size: NA; D gene: NA; V gene: TRBV11-2; J gene: TRBJ2-3; CDR3 DNA: TGTGCCAGCAGCTTAGTAGGGGCAGATACGCAGTATTTT; CDR3 protein: CASSLVGADTQYF